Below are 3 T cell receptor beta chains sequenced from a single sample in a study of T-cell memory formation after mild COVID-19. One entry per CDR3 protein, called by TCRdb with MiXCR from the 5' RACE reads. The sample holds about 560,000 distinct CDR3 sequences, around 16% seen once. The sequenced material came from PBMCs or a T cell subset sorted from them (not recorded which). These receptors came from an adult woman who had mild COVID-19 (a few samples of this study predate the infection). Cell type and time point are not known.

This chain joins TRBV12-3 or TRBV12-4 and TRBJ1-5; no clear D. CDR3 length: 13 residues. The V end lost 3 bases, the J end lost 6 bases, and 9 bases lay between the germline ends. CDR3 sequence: CASSFEDAQPQHF. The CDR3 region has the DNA TGTGCCAGCAGTTTTGAGGATGCTCAGCCCCAGCATTTT.

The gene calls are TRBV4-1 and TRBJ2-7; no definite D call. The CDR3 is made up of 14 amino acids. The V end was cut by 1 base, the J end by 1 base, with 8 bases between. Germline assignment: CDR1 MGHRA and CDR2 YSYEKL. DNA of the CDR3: TGCGCCAGCAGCCAAGTACCAGTATCCTACGAGCAGTACTTC. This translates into CASSQVPVSYEQYF.

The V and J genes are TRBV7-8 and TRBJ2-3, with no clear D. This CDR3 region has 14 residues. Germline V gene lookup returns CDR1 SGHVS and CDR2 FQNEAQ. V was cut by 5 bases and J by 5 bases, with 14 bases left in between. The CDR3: CASSLEYAVDTQYF. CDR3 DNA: TGTGCCAGCAGCCTAGAATACGCAGTAGATACGCAGTATTTT.